This TCR beta chain came from a study of cytomegalovirus exposure and HLA in healthy donors. This clone came up once. CDR1 SNHLY and CDR2 FYNNEI come from the germline V gene. V shed 7 bases and J 10 bases; nucleotides not matched to a gene: 17. The CDR3 extends over 15 amino acids. The PCR contained 60 Vbeta and 13 Jbeta primers. Method: immunoSEQ multiplex PCR; TCRdb's copy keeps in-frame clones and lacks some. The repertoire has fewer than 200,000 clones, roughly 88% of them found once; the top ten carry approximately 1.2%. This chain joins TRBV2 and TRBJ2-3; 7 bases map to TRBD1. Sample: PBMCs. The sequence was obtained from a girl aged 2 to 9 in good health and CMV-seropositive. This CDR3 reads CASITRQGKGPAQYF. DNA of the CDR3: TGTGCCAGCATTACACGACAGGGAAAGGGCCCAGCGCAGTATTTT. Full variable domain (rest looked up from reference TRBV2 and TRBJ2-3): EPEVTQTPSHQVTQMGQEVILRCVPISNHLYFYWYRQILGQKVEFLVSFYNNEISEKSEIFDDQFSVERPDGSNFTLKIRSTKLEDSAMYFCASITRQGKGPAQYFGPGTRLTVL.